These 18 T cell receptor beta chains were sequenced from one sample in a study of OX40 agonist ivuxolimab in advanced cancers. The assay was immunoSEQ multiplex PCR, and TCRdb's table has in-frame clones only and misses some. The sample shows tens of thousands of clones, about 90% of them seen only once. This sample comprised CD4+ or CD8+ T cells sorted from blood, obtained in a trial of the OX40 agonist ivuxolimab. The receptor source for this set is an adult with an advanced solid tumor such as melanoma, head and neck, liver or kidney cancer.

The chain uses TRBV6-5 and TRBJ2-1; D remains unclear. The CDR3 consists of 13 residues. Per the germline V gene, CDR1 is MNHEY and CDR2 is SVGAGI. Deletions cut 4 bases from V and 4 bases from J, with 8 bases between. CDR3 in DNA: TGTGCCAGCAGTTCAGTCTCGTACAATGAGCAGTTCTTC. It translates to CASSSVSYNEQFF.

The chain employs TRBV27 and TRBJ2-3; D call uncertain. The CDR3 has 10 amino acids. The V and J ends lost 5 bases and 3 bases respectively, with 0 bases between them. Germline lookup yields CDR1 MNHEY and CDR2 SMNVEV (reference sequence). This CDR3 is CASSTDTQYF. The CDR3 nucleotides read TGTGCCAGCAGTACAGATACGCAGTATTTT.

This clone showed up just once. The chain joins TRBV13 to TRBJ2-2, with a possible D match to TRBD2 (5 bases). Trimming cost V 0 bases and J 1 base, with 6 bases left between them. CDR1 and CDR2 from the germline V gene are PRHDT and FYEKMQ (reference sequence). The CDR3 length is 15 residues. CDR3 DNA: TGTGCCAGCAGCTTAGGCCGGGGGAACACCGGGGAGCTGTTTTTT. It translates to CASSLGRGNTGELFF.

This clone appeared a single time. This sequence joins TRBV2 and TRBJ2-7; possibly TRBD1 or TRBD2 for D (6 bases each). V shed 11 bases and J shed 4 bases, with 27 bases lying between them. The germline V gene has CDR1 SNHLY and CDR2 FYNNEI. This CDR3 is built from 16 residues. DNA for the CDR3: TGTGCCGTAGGGGGGACACCCCTGGTTGTAGATTACGAGCAGTACTTC. Translating it yields CAVGGTPLVVDYEQYF.

This clone was seen a handful of times. The CDR3 loop reads CSAHWMTEAFF. The DNA of the CDR3 is TGCAGTGCTCACTGGATGACTGAAGCTTTCTTT. The genes are TRBV20-1 and TRBJ1-1; D unresolved. This CDR3 is built from 11 residues. Trimming left V 5 bases short and J 5 bases short, with 9 bases between. Germline loops: CDR1 DFQATT, CDR2 SNEGSKA (reference sequence).

The chain has TRBV28 and TRBJ1-1, with no clear D. Trimming took off 3 bases at V and 0 bases at J, with 8 bases between the two ends. This CDR3 has 14 amino acids. Per germline, CDR1 MDHEN and CDR2 SYDVKM. The CDR3 sequence is CASSFWSLNTEAFF. The CDR3 DNA follows: TGTGCCAGCAGTTTTTGGAGCTTGAACACTGAAGCTTTCTTT.

The chain uses TRBV11-1 and TRBJ1-2; D unresolved. The CDR3 is 14 amino acids. Trimming took off 1 base at V and 4 bases at J, with 10 bases between the two ends. Germline V gene lookup returns CDR1 SGHAT and CDR2 FQDESV (reference sequence). CDR3 sequence: CASSLGYSPYGYTF. The CDR3 DNA sequence: TGTGCCAGCAGCTTAGGATACAGCCCCTATGGCTACACCTTC.

The rearrangement uses TRBV4-3 and TRBJ2-6; D uncertain. CDR3 size: 16 residues. Looked up from germline, CDR1 is LGHNA and CDR2 is YSLEER. Trimming pared 1 base from V and 0 bases from J, leaving 7 bases between. CDR3 DNA sequence: TGCGCCAGCAGCCAAGGTGTTGGCTCTGGGGCCAACGTCCTGACTTTC. This encodes CASSQGVGSGANVLTF.

The rearrangement links TRBV19 to TRBJ1-1, with 11 positions matching TRBD1. The CDR3 is 17 amino acids. From germline, CDR1 is LNHDA and CDR2 SQIVND (reference sequence). J lost 3 bases, V lost 3 bases, and 9 bases had no gene match. The CDR3 DNA is TGTGCCAGTAGTATTTGGACAGGGGGCGCGGCGGACACTGAAGCTTTCTTT. The encoded protein is CASSIWTGGAADTEAFF.

V usage is TRBV7-8 and J usage is TRBJ1-2; the D is unclear. The V gene lost 0 bases and the J gene lost 4 bases, with 12 bases spanning the gap. Germline CDR1 is SGHVS and CDR2 is FQNEAQ. There are 15 residues in the CDR3. The CDR3 sequence: CASSLALGSPYGYTF. Here the CDR3 DNA reads TGTGCCAGCAGCTTAGCGCTCGGGTCCCCCTATGGCTACACCTTC.

This clone has only a few counts. The chain uses TRBV28 and TRBJ2-2; D is perhaps TRBD1 (6 bases). This CDR3 region has 17 residues. The germline V gene encodes CDR1 MDHEN and CDR2 SYDVKM. Trimming cost V 1 base and J 0 bases, with 12 bases left between them. This chain's CDR3 is CASSLYGQMTNTGELFF. The CDR3 DNA reads as TGTGCCAGCAGTTTATATGGACAGATGACGAACACCGGGGAGCTGTTTTTT.

The genes are TRBV4-3 and TRBJ1-4; TRBD1 matches 10 bases. The junction had 8 bases not matched to a gene; V was cut back by 0 bases and J by 4 bases. The CDR3 loop spans 18 amino acids. Looked up from germline, CDR1 is LGHNA and CDR2 is YSLEER. This CDR3 reads CASSQESGTGDFNEKLFF. The CDR3 DNA reads TGCGCCAGCAGCCAAGAATCCGGGACAGGGGACTTTAATGAAAAACTGTTTTTT.

A remark on this clone: The sample has other DNA sequences that encode this CDR3 too. This chain links TRBV20-1 with TRBJ1-2; D is uncertain. The CDR3 contains 9 residues. V lost 8 bases and J 8 bases, leaving 9 bases between the germline ends. The germline CDR1 and CDR2 sequences are DFQATT and SNEGSKA (reference sequence). This CDR3 is CSSPGGYTF. Written as DNA, the CDR3 is TGCAGTTCACCCGGGGGCTACACCTTC.

The rearrangement uses TRBV25-1 and TRBJ1-2; no clear D gene. The CDR3 length is 11 residues. Germline V lookup: CDR1 MGHDK, CDR2 SYGVNS. The ends were cut back, 6 bases at V and 5 bases at J, with 7 bases in the middle. The CDR3 spells CASSDGYGYTF. The CDR3 coding sequence is TGTGCCAGCAGCGACGGGTATGGCTACACCTTC.

V gene TRBV6-5 combines with J gene TRBJ1-3; D might be TRBD1 (5 bases). V lost 4 bases to trimming and J lost 2 bases, with 12 bases between them. The CDR3 sequence is 15 residues long. In germline, CDR1 is MNHEY, CDR2 SVGAGI. The CDR3 sequence is CASSLGQGTGNTIYF. CDR3 nucleotide sequence: TGTGCCAGCAGTTTGGGTCAGGGAACTGGAAACACCATATATTTT.

This sequence joins TRBV4-2 and TRBJ2-3; D remains ambiguous. CDR3 length: 13 residues. Germline V gene data show CDR1 as LGHNA and CDR2 as YNFKEQ. V lost 0 bases and J lost 4, with 5 bases in between. The CDR3 loop is CASSQERSDTQYF. CDR3 nucleotide sequence: TGTGCCAGCAGCCAAGAGCGTTCAGATACGCAGTATTTT.

DNA for the CDR3: TGTGCCAGCACCGGATATCAGGGGGCGAAGGGCTACACCTTC. Translating it yields CASTGYQGAKGYTF. V is TRBV21-1 and J is TRBJ1-2; the table names TRBD1, a call not compared with the DNA. TRBV21-1 is recorded as a pseudogene. The CDR3 totals 14 residues.

V is TRBV6-5 and J is TRBJ2-3; TRBD2 matches 9 bases. V dropped 7 bases and J dropped 6; count of bases not matched to a gene: 8. The CDR3 covers 14 residues. CDR1 and CDR2 (germline): MNHEY, SVGAGI. The CDR3 here is CASKEVSGSDTQYF. CDR3 coding DNA: TGTGCCAGCAAAGAGGTTAGCGGGAGCGATACGCAGTATTTT.